This T cell receptor beta chain was sequenced during a study of CD8+ T cells in alopecia areata. Notes on the study in general: Relative to normal scalp, lesional scalp, especially alopecia totalis/universalis, showed higher clonality.

Five patients' sorted CD4+ cells yielded CD25+CD127- cells. Regarding this clone: What it binds is unknown.

TCR sequencing used cDNA made by reverse transcription of extracted RNA. The data were produced by immunoSEQ multiplex PCR, yet TCRdb's version contains in-frame clones alone and is incomplete. The data hold roughly 8,000 clones, with less than 85% observed a single time. The CDR3 sequence is 14 residues long. Germline V gene data show CDR1 as SNHLY and CDR2 as FYNNEI. V was clipped by 2 bases and J by 6 bases, with 10 bases between them. The chain links TRBV2 to TRBJ1-4; D remains unclear. The TCR sequence derives from a human donor with alopecia areata. The material sequenced was CD4+ Tregs sorted from blood. CDR3 loop: CASSEWGTDEKLFF. In DNA form, the CDR3 reads TGTGCCAGCAGTGAATGGGGAACGGATGAAAAACTGTTTTTT.